This is a list of T cell receptor beta chains from one sample in a study of CD8 T cells in ankylosing spondylitis. Using its own MiXCR run on the 5' RACE reads, TCRdb lists one record per CDR3 protein. This table has fewer than 250,000 distinct CDR3 sequences, approximately 20% appearing once. Sequencing was performed on blood, either unsorted or a sorted T cell fraction (not recorded which). All receptors derive from a male donor with ankylosing spondylitis. The CDR3 runs from the conserved cysteine through the conserved F or W. D genes are given only for firm matches. Clone size appears in some rows only: once, few, many, or a class for an expanded clone.

TRBD1 TRBJ2-7 TRBV29-1 . CSVGGTGGYYEQYF TGCAGCGTTGGGGGGACAGGGGGCTACTACGAGCAGTACTTC
. TRBJ2-7 TRBV12-3/TRBV12-4 few CASSVEIYEQYF TGTGCCAGCTCCGTGGAAATATACGAGCAGTACTTC
. TRBJ2-7 TRBV28 few CASSQRTVSYEQYF TGTGCCAGCAGTCAGAGGACAGTCTCCTACGAGCAGTACTTC
TRBD2 TRBJ2-1 TRBV12-3/TRBV12-4 few CASSPASGSYNEQFF TGTGCCAGCAGCCCCGCTAGCGGGAGTTATAATGAGCAGTTCTTC
. TRBJ1-5 TRBV28 . CASSLFSGTDRSEYQPQHF TGTGCCAGCAGTTTATTCTCCGGGACCGACCGCTCCGAATATCAGCCCCAGCATTTT
TRBD1 TRBJ1-4 TRBV4-1 many CASSLGQGGEKLFF TGCGCCAGCAGCCTTGGACAGGGGGGTGAAAAACTGTTTTTT
TRBD2 TRBJ2-1 TRBV4-3 few CASSQGPGLALNEQFF TGCGCCAGCAGCCAGGGCCCCGGACTAGCCTTAAATGAGCAGTTCTTC
. TRBJ1-1 TRBV27 . CASSFAWGGESAFF TGTGCCAGCAGTTTTGCGTGGGGGGGGGAATCAGCTTTCTTT
. TRBJ2-1 TRBV20-1 . CSAPRVDEQFF TGCAGTGCGCCCAGGGTGGATGAGCAGTTCTTC
TRBD1 TRBJ2-7 TRBV27 . CASSMGQPYEQYF TGTGCCAGCAGTATGGGACAGCCCTACGAGCAGTACTTC
. TRBJ1-1 TRBV5-4 . CASSLLAGANTEAFF TGTGCCAGCAGCTTGCTGGCAGGGGCGAACACTGAAGCTTTCTTT
. TRBJ1-2 TRBV6-1 . CASSEHRTNYGYTF TGTGCCAGCAGTGAACACAGAACTAACTATGGCTACACCTTC
. TRBJ2-5 TRBV3-1 . CATSRALGQETQYF TGTGCCACCAGCCGAGCCCTAGGGCAAGAGACCCAGTACTTC
TRBD1 TRBJ1-6 TRBV27 . CASSVTGGNSPLHF TGTGCCAGCAGCGTGACAGGGGGGAATTCACCCCTCCACTTT
TRBD2 TRBJ2-2 TRBV11-2 many CASSSTPLAGGPTGELFF TGTGCCAGCAGCTCCACTCCCCTAGCGGGGGGGCCAACCGGGGAGCTGTTTTTT
. TRBJ2-3 TRBV7-8 few CASSLEPADTDTQYF TGTGCCAGCAGCTTAGAGCCAGCAGACACAGATACGCAGTATTTT
TRBD2 TRBJ2-1 TRBV10-3 few CAISGASGVNYNEQFF TGTGCCATCAGTGGGGCTAGCGGGGTAAATTACAATGAGCAGTTCTTC
. TRBJ1-1 TRBV6-5 few CASSDHLEAFF TGTGCCAGCAGTGACCACCTTGAAGCTTTCTTT
. TRBJ1-3 TRBV20-1 . CSARDRTDVWAGNTIYF TGCAGTGCTAGAGATCGGACGGACGTCTGGGCCGGAAACACCATATATTTT
. TRBJ2-7 TRBV20-1 . CSARDVSYEQYF TGCAGTGCTAGGGACGTCTCCTACGAGCAGTACTTC
. TRBJ2-1 TRBV12-3/TRBV12-4 many CAIRGVGHSPNEQFF TGTGCCATCCGAGGGGTCGGCCATTCCCCCAATGAGCAGTTCTTC
TRBD1 TRBJ1-1 TRBV5-1 many CASSLMTGGDPEAFF TGCGCCAGCAGCTTAATGACAGGGGGCGATCCTGAAGCTTTCTTT
. TRBJ2-1 TRBV30 few CAWSVALYEQFF TGTGCCTGGAGTGTGGCTCTGTATGAGCAGTTCTTC
. TRBJ1-2 TRBV5-6 . CASSFLSDNYGYTF TGTGCCAGCAGCTTCCTCTCAGACAACTATGGCTACACCTTC
. TRBJ2-5 TRBV15 . CATSRYPARAGETQYF TGTGCCACCAGCAGATATCCCGCGAGAGCCGGGGAGACCCAGTACTTC
TRBD2 TRBJ2-3 TRBV20-1 few CSARDLAGGDTDTQYF TGCAGTGCTAGAGACCTAGCGGGAGGGGACACAGATACGCAGTATTTT
. TRBJ2-5 TRBV20-1 . CSARDLITSQETQYF TGCAGTGCTAGAGATCTAATAACGAGCCAGGAGACCCAGTACTTC
. TRBJ2-5 TRBV7-9 . CASSLDWSQETQYF TGTGCCAGCAGCTTAGATTGGAGCCAAGAGACCCAGTACTTC
TRBD2 TRBJ2-1 TRBV4-1 many CASSQGLVPEQFF TGCGCCAGCAGCCAGGGACTAGTTCCTGAGCAGTTCTTC
. TRBJ1-1 TRBV16 few CASSQYPQCWDEAFF TGTGCCAGCAGCCAATACCCTCAATGTTGGGATGAAGCTTTCTTT
TRBD1 TRBJ2-7 TRBV5-1 . CASSLEWTGVYEQYF TGCGCCAGCAGCTTGGAGTGGACAGGGGTCTACGAGCAGTACTTC
. TRBJ2-7 TRBV5-1 . CASSLGGAGASEKLVYEQYF TGCGCCAGCAGCTTGGGAGGGGCCGGGGCTAGCGAAAAACTGGTCTACGAGCAGTACTTC
TRBD1 TRBJ1-4 TRBV6-5 . CASSYSGGLANEKLFF TGTGCCAGCAGTTACTCAGGGGGCCTGGCTAATGAAAAACTGTTTTTT
. TRBJ2-7 TRBV29-1 . CSVVGQNYEQYF TGCAGCGTTGTGGGACAAAACTACGAGCAGTACTTC
. TRBJ2-2 TRBV5-6 . CASSWALTGELFF TGTGCCAGCAGCTGGGCCCTCACCGGGGAGCTGTTTTTT
. TRBJ1-2 TRBV12-3/TRBV12-4 . CASSPGGPGHGYTF TGTGCCAGCAGCCCTGGGGGGCCAGGGCATGGCTACACCTTC
. TRBJ2-1 TRBV14 few CASSQEFGQDEQFF TGTGCCAGCAGCCAAGAGTTTGGGCAGGATGAGCAGTTCTTC
TRBD2 TRBJ2-7 TRBV4-1 many CASSQLGLAGSYEQYF TGCGCCAGCAGCCAACTAGGACTAGCGGGCTCCTACGAGCAGTACTTC
TRBD1 TRBJ2-7 TRBV5-1 few CASSFRTGGPSEQYF TGCGCCAGCAGCTTTAGGACAGGGGGCCCCTCCGAGCAGTACTTC